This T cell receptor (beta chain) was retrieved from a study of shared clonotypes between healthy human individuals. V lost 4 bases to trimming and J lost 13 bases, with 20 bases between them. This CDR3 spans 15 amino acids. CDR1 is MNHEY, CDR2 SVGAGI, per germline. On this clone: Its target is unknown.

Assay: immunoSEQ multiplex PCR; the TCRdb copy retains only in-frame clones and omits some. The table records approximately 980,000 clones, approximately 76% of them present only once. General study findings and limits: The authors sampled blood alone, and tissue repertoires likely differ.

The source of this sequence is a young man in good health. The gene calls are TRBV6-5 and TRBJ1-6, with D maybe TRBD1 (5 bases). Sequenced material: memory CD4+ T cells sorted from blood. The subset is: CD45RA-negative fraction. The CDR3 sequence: CASSSPGRGVLPLHF. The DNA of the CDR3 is TGTGCCAGCAGTTCCCCGGGGAGGGGAGTTCTTCCCCTCCACTTT.